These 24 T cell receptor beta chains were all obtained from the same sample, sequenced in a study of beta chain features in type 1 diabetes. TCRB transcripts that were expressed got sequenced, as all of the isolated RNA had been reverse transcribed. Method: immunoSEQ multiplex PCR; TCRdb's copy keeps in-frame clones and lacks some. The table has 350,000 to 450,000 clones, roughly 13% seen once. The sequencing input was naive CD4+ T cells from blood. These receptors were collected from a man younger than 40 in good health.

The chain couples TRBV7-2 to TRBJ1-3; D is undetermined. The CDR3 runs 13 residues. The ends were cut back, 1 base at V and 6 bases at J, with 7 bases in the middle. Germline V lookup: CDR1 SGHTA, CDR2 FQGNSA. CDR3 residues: CASSLVELNTIYF. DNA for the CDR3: TGTGCCAGCAGCTTAGTGGAGTTAAACACCATATATTTT.

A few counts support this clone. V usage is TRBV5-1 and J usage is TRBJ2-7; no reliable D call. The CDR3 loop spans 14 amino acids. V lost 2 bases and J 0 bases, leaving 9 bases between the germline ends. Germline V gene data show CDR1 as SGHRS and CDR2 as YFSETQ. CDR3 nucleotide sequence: TGCGCCAGCAGCTTAGAAGGGCCCTCCTACGAGCAGTACTTC. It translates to CASSLEGPSYEQYF.

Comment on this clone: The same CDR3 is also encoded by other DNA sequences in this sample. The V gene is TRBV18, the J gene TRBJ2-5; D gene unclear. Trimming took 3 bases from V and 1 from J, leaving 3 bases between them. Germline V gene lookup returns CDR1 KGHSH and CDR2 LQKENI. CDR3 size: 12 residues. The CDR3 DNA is TGTGCCAGCTCACCTGTCCAAGAGACCCAGTACTTC. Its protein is CASSPVQETQYF.

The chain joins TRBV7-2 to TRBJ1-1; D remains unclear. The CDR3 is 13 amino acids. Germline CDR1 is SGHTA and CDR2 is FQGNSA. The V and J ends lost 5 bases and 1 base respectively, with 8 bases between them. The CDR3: CASSNEPNTEAFF. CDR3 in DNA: TGTGCCAGCAGCAATGAACCGAACACTGAAGCTTTCTTT.

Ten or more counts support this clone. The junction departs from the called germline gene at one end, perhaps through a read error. CDR3 in amino acids: CASSISGRAYNEQFF. As DNA, the CDR3 is TGCGCCAGCAGCATCAGCGGGAGGGCCTATAATGAGCAGTTCTTC. The V gene is TRBV5-1, the J gene TRBJ2-1; 10 nucleotides match TRBD2. Germline assignment: CDR1 SGHRS and CDR2 YFSETQ. The CDR3 totals 15 residues.

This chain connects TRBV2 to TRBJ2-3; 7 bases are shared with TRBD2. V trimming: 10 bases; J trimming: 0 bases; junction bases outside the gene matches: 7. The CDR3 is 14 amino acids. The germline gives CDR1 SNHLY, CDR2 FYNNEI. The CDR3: CATLGGTSTDTQYF. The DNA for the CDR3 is TGTGCCACCCTGGGGGGGACCAGCACAGATACGCAGTATTTT.

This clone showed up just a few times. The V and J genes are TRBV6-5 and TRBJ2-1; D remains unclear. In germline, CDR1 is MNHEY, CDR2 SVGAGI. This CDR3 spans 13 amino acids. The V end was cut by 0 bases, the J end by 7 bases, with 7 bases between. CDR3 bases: TGTGCCAGCAGTTACTCGCGGCAGAATGAGCAGTTCTTC. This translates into CASSYSRQNEQFF.

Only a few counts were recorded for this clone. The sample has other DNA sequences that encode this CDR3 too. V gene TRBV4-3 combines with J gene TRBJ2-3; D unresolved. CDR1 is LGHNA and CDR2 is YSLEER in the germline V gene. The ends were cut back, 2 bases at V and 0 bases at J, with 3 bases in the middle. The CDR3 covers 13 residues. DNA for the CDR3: TGCGCCAGCAGCCAACGAAGCACAGATACGCAGTATTTT. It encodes CASSQRSTDTQYF.

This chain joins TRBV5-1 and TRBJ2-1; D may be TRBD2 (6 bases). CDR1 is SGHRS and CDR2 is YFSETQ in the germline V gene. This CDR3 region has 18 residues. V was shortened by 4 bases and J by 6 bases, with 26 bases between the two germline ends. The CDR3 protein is CASSELPPGTAGSNEQFF. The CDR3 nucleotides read TGCGCCAGCAGCGAGCTCCCCCCGGGGACTGCCGGGTCCAATGAGCAGTTCTTC.

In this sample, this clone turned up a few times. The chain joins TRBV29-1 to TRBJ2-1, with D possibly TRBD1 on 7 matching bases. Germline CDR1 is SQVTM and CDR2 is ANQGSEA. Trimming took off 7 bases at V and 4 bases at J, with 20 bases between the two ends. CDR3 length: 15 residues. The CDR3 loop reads CSGDRDSGRYNEQFF. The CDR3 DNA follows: TGCAGCGGTGATCGGGACAGCGGGCGATACAATGAGCAGTTCTTC.

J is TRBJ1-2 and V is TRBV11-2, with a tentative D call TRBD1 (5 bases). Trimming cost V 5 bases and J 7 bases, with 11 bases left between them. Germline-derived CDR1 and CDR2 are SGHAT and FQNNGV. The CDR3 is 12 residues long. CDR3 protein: CASSPTGIGYTF. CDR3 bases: TGTGCCAGCAGCCCCACAGGAATTGGCTACACCTTC.

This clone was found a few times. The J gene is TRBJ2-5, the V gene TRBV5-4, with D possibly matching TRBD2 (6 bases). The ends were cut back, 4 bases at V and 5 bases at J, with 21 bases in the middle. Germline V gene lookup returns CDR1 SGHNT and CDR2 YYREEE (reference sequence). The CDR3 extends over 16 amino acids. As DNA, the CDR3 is TGTGCCAGCAGCGCCTTGCGGACGGGAGAGGGTGAGACCCAGTACTTC. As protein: CASSALRTGEGETQYF.

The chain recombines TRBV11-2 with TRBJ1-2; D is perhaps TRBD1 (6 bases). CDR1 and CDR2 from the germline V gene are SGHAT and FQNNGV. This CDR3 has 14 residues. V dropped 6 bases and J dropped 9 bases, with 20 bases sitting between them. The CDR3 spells CASRGIRGTRRYTF. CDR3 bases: TGTGCCAGCAGAGGGATCAGGGGTACTCGACGCTACACCTTC.

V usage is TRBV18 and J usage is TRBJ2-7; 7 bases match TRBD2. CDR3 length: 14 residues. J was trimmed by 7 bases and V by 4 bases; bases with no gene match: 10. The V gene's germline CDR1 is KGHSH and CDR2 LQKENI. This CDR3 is CASSRNGGMVEQYV. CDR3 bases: TGTGCCAGCTCACGAAACGGGGGGATGGTGGAGCAGTACGTC.

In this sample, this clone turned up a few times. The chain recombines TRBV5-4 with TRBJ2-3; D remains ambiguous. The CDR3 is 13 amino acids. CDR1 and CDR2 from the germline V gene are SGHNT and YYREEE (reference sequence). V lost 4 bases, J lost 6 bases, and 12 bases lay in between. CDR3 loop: CASSPTTEDTQYF. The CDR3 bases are TGTGCCAGCAGCCCAACGACGGAGGATACGCAGTATTTT.

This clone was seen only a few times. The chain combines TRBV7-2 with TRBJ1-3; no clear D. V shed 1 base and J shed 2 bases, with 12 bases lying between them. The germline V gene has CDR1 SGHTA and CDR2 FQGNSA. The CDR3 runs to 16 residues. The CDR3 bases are TGTGCCAGCAGCTTAGGTTCACAGTATCCTGGAAACACCATATATTTT. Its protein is CASSLGSQYPGNTIYF.

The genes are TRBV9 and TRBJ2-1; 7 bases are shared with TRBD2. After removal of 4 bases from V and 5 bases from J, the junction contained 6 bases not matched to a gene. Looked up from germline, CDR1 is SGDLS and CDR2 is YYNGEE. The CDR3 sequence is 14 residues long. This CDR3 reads CASSLRDYNNEQFF. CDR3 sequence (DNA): TGTGCCAGCAGCCTTCGGGACTATAACAATGAGCAGTTCTTC.

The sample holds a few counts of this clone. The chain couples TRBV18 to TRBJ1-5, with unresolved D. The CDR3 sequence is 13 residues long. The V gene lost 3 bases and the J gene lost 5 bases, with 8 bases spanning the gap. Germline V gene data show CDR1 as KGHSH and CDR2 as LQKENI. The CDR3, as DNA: TGTGCCAGCTCACCCGGCCGGGATCAGCCCCAGCATTTT. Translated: CASSPGRDQPQHF.

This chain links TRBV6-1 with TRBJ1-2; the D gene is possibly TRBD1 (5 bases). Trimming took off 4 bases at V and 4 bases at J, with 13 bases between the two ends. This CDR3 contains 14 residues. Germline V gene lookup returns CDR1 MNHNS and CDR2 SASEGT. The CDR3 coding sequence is TGTGCCAGCAGTGGTAGGGCAGACAGCTATGGCTACACCTTC. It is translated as CASSGRADSYGYTF.

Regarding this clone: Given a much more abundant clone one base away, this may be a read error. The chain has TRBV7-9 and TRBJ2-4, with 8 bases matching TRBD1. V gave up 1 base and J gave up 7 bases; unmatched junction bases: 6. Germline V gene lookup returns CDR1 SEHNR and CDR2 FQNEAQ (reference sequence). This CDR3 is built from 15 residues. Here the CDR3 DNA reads TGTGCCAGCAGCTTAGGCGGACAGGGCGGGAACATTCAGTACTTC. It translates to CASSLGGQGGNIQYF.

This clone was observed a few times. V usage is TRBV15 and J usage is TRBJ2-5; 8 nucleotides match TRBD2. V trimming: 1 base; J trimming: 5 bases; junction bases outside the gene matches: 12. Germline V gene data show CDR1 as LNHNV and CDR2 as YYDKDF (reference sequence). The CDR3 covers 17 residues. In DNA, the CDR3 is TGTGCCACCAGCAGAGGGGAGCGGGGGCCATCCGGGGAGACCCAGTACTTC. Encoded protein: CATSRGERGPSGETQYF. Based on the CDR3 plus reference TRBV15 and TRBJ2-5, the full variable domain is DAMVIQNPRYQVTQFGKPVTLSCSQTLNHNVMYWYQQKSSQAPKLLFHYYDKDFNNEADTPDNFQSRRPNTSFCFLDIRSPGLGDTAMYLCATSRGERGPSGETQYFGPGTRLLVL.

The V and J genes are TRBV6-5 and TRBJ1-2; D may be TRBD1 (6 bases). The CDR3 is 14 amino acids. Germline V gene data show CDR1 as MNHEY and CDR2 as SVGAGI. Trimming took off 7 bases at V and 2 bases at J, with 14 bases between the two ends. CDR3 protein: CASKYTGRNYGYTF. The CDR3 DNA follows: TGTGCCAGCAAGTACACAGGGAGGAACTATGGCTACACCTTC.

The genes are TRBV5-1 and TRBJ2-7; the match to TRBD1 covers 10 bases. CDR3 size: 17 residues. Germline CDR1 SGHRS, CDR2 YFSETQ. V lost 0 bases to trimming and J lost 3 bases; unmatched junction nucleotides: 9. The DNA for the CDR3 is TGCGCCAGCAGCTTGGGTCCCCAGACAGGGGGCGTCTACGAGCAGTACGTC. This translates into CASSLGPQTGGVYEQYV.

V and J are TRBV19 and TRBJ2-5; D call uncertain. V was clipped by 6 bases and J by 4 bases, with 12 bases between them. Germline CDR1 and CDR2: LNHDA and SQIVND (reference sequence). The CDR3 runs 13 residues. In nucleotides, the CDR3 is TGTGCCAGTAGAGACCGGGCTAGAGAGACCCAGTACTTC. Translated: CASRDRARETQYF.